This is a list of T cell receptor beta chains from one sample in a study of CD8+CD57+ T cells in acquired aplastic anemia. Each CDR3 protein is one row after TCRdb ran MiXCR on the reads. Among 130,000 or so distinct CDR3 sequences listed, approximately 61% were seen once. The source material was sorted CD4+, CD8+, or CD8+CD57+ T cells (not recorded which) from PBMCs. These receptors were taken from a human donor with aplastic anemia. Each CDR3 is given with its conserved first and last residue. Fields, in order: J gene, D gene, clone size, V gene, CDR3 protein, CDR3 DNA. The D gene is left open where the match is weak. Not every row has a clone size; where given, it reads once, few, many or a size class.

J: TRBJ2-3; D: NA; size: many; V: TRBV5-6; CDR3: CASSFPLRDTDTQYF; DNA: TGTGCCAGCAGCTTCCCTCTAAGGGATACAGATACGCAGTATTTT
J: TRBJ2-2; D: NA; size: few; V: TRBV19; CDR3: CASTEGGGELFF; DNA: TGTGCCAGTACGGAAGGAGGCGGGGAGCTGTTTTTT
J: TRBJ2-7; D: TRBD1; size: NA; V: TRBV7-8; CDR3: CASSGQGSHEQYF; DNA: TGTGCCAGCAGCGGACAGGGTTCCCACGAGCAGTACTTC
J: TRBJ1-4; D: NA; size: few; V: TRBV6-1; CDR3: CASSQISRRREKLFF; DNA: TGTGCCAGCAGCCAAATCAGTAGGCGGAGGGAAAAACTGTTTTTT
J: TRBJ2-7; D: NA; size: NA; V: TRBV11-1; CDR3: CASSDRDSFNGGGYAYEQYF; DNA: TGTGCCAGCAGCGACCGGGACAGCTTCAATGGGGGGGGATATGCCTACGAGCAGTACTTC
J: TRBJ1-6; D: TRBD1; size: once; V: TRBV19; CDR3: CASSMGQNRSPLHF; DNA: TGTGCCAGTAGTATGGGACAGAACCGTTCACCCCTCCACTTT
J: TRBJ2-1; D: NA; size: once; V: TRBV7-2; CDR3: CASSRRQTGEQFF; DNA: TGTGCCAGCAGCCGCCGACAGACGGGTGAGCAGTTCTTC
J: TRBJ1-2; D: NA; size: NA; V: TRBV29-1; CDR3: CSVEKVYYGYTF; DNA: TGCAGCGTTGAAAAGGTGTACTATGGCTACACCTTC
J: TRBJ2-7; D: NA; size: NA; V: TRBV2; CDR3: CASSAIEGGGEQYF; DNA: TGTGCCAGCAGTGCCATCGAGGGGGGCGGCGAGCAGTACTTC
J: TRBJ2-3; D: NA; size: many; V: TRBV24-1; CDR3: CATSDPSGGSDTQYF; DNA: TGTGCCACCAGTGATCCCTCCGGGGGCTCAGATACGCAGTATTTT
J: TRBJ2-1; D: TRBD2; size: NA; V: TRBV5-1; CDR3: CASSSPGTSGVSSYNEQFF; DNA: TGCGCCAGCAGCTCGCCAGGGACTAGCGGGGTTAGCTCCTACAATGAGCAGTTCTTC
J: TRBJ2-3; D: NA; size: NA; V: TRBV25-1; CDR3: CASSLGRDTQYF; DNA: TGTGCCAGCAGCTTAGGCCGAGATACGCAGTATTTT
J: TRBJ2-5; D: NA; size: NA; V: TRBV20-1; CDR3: CSAARTWMGKETQYF; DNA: TGCAGTGCGGCCCGAACATGGATGGGGAAAGAGACCCAGTACTTC
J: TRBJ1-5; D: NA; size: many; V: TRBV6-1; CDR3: CASRQRGSGQPQHF; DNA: TGTGCCAGCAGACAAAGGGGTTCGGGTCAGCCCCAGCATTTT
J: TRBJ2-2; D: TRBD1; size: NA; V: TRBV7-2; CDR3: CASSNRDRALF; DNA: TGTGCCAGCAGCAACCGGGACAGGGCCCTTTTT
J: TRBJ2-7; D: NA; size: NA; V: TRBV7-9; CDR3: CASSWTGHEQYF; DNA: TGTGCCAGCAGCTGGACTGGCCACGAGCAGTACTTC
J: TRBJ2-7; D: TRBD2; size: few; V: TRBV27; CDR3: CASGGVGSYEQYF; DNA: TGTGCATCCGGGGGGGTGGGCTCCTACGAGCAGTACTTC
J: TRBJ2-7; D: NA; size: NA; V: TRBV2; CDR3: CASSRGQGFNEQYF; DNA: TGTGCCAGCAGTCGTGGGCAGGGGTTCAACGAGCAGTACTTC
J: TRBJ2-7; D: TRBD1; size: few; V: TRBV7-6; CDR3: CASRPTGVDEQYF; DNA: TGTGCCAGCAGACCGACAGGGGTAGACGAGCAGTACTTC
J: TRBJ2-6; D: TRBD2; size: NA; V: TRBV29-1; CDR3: CSVGTSGRTGANVLTF; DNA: TGCAGCGTCGGGACTAGCGGGAGGACTGGGGCCAACGTCCTGACTTTC
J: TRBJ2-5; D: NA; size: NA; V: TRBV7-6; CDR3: CASSFPGTETQYF; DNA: TGTGCCAGCAGCTTTCCGGGAACGGAGACCCAGTACTTC
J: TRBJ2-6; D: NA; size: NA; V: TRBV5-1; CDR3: CASMGTSSGANVLTF; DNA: TGCGCCAGCATGGGGACCAGCTCTGGGGCCAACGTCCTGACTTTC
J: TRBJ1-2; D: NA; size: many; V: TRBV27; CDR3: CASSPGYGYGYTF; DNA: TGTGCCAGCAGCCCAGGATACGGCTATGGCTACACCTTC
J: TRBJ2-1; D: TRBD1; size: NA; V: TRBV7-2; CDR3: CASSLARGQGRNEQFF; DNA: TGTGCCAGCAGCTTAGCTCGGGGACAGGGCAGAAATGAGCAGTTCTTC
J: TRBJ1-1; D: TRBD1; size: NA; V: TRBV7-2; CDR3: CASSPTGGRDTEAFF; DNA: TGTGCCAGCAGTCCTACAGGGGGCAGGGACACTGAAGCTTTCTTT
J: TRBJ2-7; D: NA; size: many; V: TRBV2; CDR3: CASSVGPGYEQYF; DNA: TGTGCCAGCAGTGTGGGGCCAGGCTACGAGCAGTACTTC
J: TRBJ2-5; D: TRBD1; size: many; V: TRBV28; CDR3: CAGQGRGTLETQYF; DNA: TGTGCCGGACAGGGGAGGGGAACTCTCGAGACCCAGTACTTC
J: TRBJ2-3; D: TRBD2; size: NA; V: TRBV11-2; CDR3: CASSLDRRAGGQADTQYF; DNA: TGTGCCAGCAGCTTAGATAGGAGGGCGGGGGGGCAGGCAGATACGCAGTATTTT
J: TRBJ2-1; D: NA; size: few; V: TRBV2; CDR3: CASIVPLASNEQFF; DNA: TGTGCCTCCATAGTACCGCTCGCAAGCAATGAGCAGTTCTTC
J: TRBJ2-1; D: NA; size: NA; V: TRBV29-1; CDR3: CSSYNEQFF; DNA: TGCAGCTCCTACAATGAGCAGTTCTTC
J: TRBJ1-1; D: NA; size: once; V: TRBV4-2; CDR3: CASSQEQWAGNTEAFF; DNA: TGTGCCAGCAGCCAGGAGCAGTGGGCGGGGAACACTGAAGCTTTCTTT
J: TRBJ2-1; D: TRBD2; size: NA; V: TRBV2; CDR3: CASMTSGARNNEQFF; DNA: TGTGCCAGCATGACTAGCGGGGCGAGAAACAATGAGCAGTTCTTC